The sequence of this TCR beta chain was determined in a study of blood T cell repertoires in COVID-19. The overall study: Whether acute or convalescent, the COVID-19 samples came from the United States, Italy and Spain. T cells, B-cell-depleted T cells, or PBMCs supplied cDNA or gDNA.

Trimming left V 5 bases short and J 3 bases short, with 11 bases between. This CDR3 has 14 amino acids. CDR1 and CDR2 (germline): MNHNS, SASEGT. Sequencing used immunoSEQ multiplex PCR; TCRdb keeps in-frame clones, though not all of them. This table has hundreds of thousands of clones, more than 80% appearing once. Seattle enrolled patients during active infection and tracked them longitudinally. This clonotype was sampled from a woman of 80 years or more with COVID-19, enrolled during active disease. The sequenced sample was peripheral blood. The chain has TRBV6-1 and TRBJ1-5; unclear D gene. DNA for the CDR3: TGTGCCAGCAGTTATATCCAGGACAATCAGCCCCAGCATTTT. It codes for CASSYIQDNQPQHF.